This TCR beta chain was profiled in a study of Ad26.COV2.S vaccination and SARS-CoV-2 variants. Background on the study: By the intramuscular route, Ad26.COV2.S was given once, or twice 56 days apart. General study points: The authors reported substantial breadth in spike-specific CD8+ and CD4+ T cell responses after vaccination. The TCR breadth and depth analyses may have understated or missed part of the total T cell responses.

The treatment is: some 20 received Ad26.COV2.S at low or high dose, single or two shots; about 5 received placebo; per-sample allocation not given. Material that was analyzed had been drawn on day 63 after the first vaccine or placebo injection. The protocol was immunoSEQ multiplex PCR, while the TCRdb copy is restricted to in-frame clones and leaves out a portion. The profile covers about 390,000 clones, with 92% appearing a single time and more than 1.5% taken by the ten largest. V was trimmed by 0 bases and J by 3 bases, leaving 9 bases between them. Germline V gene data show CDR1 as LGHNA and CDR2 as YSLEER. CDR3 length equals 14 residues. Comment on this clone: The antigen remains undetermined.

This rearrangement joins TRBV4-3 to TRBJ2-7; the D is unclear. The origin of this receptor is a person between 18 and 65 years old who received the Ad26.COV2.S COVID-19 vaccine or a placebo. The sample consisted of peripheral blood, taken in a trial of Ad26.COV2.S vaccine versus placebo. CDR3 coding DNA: TGCGCCAGCAGCCAAGATCGATACAGCTACGAGCAGTACTTC. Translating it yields CASSQDRYSYEQYF.